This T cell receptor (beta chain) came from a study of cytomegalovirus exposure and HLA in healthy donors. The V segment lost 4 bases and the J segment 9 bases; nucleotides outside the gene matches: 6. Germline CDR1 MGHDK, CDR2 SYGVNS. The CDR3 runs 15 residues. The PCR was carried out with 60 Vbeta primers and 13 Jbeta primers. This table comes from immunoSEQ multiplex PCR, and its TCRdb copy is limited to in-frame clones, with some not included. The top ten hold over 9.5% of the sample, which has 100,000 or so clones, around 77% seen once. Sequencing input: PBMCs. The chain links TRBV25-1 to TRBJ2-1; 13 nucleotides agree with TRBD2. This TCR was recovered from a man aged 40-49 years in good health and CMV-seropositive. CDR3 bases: TGTGCCAGCAGTGCAACTAGCGGGGGGGCGTCTGAGCAGTTCTTC. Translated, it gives CASSATSGGASEQFF.